The 27 T cell receptor beta chains given below trace back to one sample, sequenced in a study of cytomegalovirus exposure and HLA in healthy donors. The PCR employed 60 Vbeta primers together with 13 Jbeta primers. The data were produced by immunoSEQ multiplex PCR, yet TCRdb's version contains in-frame clones alone and is incomplete. The table shows 130,000 to 150,000 clones, with 78% occurring only once. The sample was PBMCs. The receptors derive from a female donor in good health and CMV-seronegative.

The sample holds a few counts of this clone. Germline is not matched at one junction end, which may reflect a read error. This chain joins TRBV7-7 and TRBJ1-4, with D perhaps TRBD1 (6 bases). The CDR3 runs to 15 residues. Germline V CDR1 and CDR2: SSHAT, FNYEAQ (reference sequence). The CDR3 DNA reads TGTGCTAGCAGCTTGTCCAGGGGAGGGGATGAAAAACTGTTTTTT. It specifies CASSLSRGGDEKLFF.

The V and J genes are TRBV30 and TRBJ2-3; no definite D call. V dropped 0 bases and J dropped 0 bases, with 10 bases sitting between them. The CDR3 runs 15 residues. Germline V gives CDR1 GTSNPN, CDR2 SVGIG (reference sequence). Written as DNA, the CDR3 is TGTGCCTGGAGTGTTTTAGCACTCAGCACAGATACGCAGTATTTT. Translating it yields CAWSVLALSTDTQYF.

V gene TRBV27 combines with J gene TRBJ1-2; the D gene is possibly TRBD1 (5 bases). Germline-derived CDR1 and CDR2 are MNHEY and SMNVEV (reference sequence). The CDR3 consists of 13 residues. Trimming removed 2 bases at V and 8 bases at J, with 12 bases between. The CDR3 DNA sequence: TGTGCCAGCAGTTTAGGGGCCACCTCGGGCTACACCTTC. It yields the protein CASSLGATSGYTF.

The chain carries TRBV7-2 and TRBJ2-1; 8 bases match TRBD2. The CDR3 has 14 residues. CDR1 is SGHTA and CDR2 is FQGNSA in the germline V gene. Unmatched junction bases numbered 9, after V lost 5 bases and J lost 9 bases. The CDR3 loop reads CASSPEPAGVEQFF. The CDR3 nucleotides read TGTGCCAGCAGCCCGGAACCAGCGGGGGTTGAGCAGTTCTTC.

With regard to this clone: A read error may account for a junction end that differs from germline. The chain is built from TRBV7-7 and TRBJ2-1, with 12 bases fitting TRBD2. The V gene's germline CDR1 is SSHAT and CDR2 FNYEAQ (reference sequence). CDR3 size: 15 residues. The CDR3 region has the DNA TGTGCTAGCAGCCCTTCTAGCGGGGGGGCAAGTGAGCAGTTCTTC. The encoded protein is CASSPSSGGASEQFF.

The DNA for the CDR3 is TGTGCCAGCAGACAGGCCCAGGCTGAAAAACTGTTTTTT. It translates to CASRQAQAEKLFF. The J gene is TRBJ1-4, the V gene TRBV19; TRBD1 might be the D (6 bases). Germline V lookup: CDR1 LNHDA, CDR2 SQIVND (reference sequence). V lost 9 bases and J 7 bases, leaving 15 bases between the germline ends. The CDR3 is 13 amino acids.

The J gene is TRBJ2-5, the V gene TRBV11-2; 9 nucleotides match TRBD1. The CDR3 is 15 residues long. From germline, CDR1 is SGHAT and CDR2 FQNNGV. V shed 5 bases, J shed 5 bases, and the junction held 9 bases outside the gene matches. The CDR3 bases are TGTGCCAGCAGCCAGGGACAGGGAGGCAGGGAGACCCAGTACTTC. This sequence encodes CASSQGQGGRETQYF.

CDR3 amino acids: CASSYAGESQPQHF. The CDR3 DNA is TGTGCCAGCAGTTACGCGGGGGAGTCTCAGCCCCAGCATTTT. J is TRBJ1-5 and V is TRBV6-6; TRBD1 is a possible D gene (5 bases). Looked up from germline, CDR1 is MNHNY and CDR2 is SVGAGI (reference sequence). V lost 2 bases and J lost 6, with 11 bases in between. CDR3 length: 14 residues.

The rearrangement links TRBV4-1 to TRBJ2-2; 10 positions agree with TRBD2. Germline CDR1 reads MGHRA; CDR2 reads YSYEKL. The J segment lost 5 bases and the V segment lost 2 bases, leaving 11 bases of the junction unmatched. The CDR3 extends over 18 amino acids. CDR3 in DNA: TGCGCCAGCAGCCAATCAAAGCCGGGACTAGCGTCTACCGGGGAGCTGTTTTTT. The encoded protein is CASSQSKPGLASTGELFF.

CDR3 residues: CASSVTASACGEQFF. The CDR3 DNA is TGTGCCAGCAGTGTCACGGCTAGCGCTTGCGGCGAGCAGTTCTTC. The J gene is TRBJ2-1, the V gene TRBV21-1; the table gives TRBD2 as D, unverified against the DNA. TRBV21-1 has pseudogene status. The CDR3 runs to 15 residues.

The chain carries TRBV6-1 and TRBJ1-1; possible D gene TRBD1, 5 bases. The CDR3 length is 13 residues. Germline V gives CDR1 MNHNS, CDR2 SASEGT. V was shortened by 6 bases and J by 6 bases, with 14 bases between the two germline ends. CDR3: CASSPRRGAEAFF. Here the CDR3 DNA reads TGTGCCAGCAGCCCGAGGAGGGGCGCTGAAGCTTTCTTT.

In this sample, this clone turned up once. V and J are TRBV5-1 and TRBJ1-2, with D possibly TRBD1 on 5 matching bases. Trimming removed 0 bases from V and 4 bases from J, with 13 bases in between. There are 15 residues in the CDR3. Germline CDR1 SGHRS, CDR2 YFSETQ. CDR3 amino acids: CASSLVQGGSYGYTF. CDR3 nucleotides: TGCGCCAGCAGCTTGGTCCAGGGAGGGTCCTATGGCTACACCTTC. The entire variable domain, with the rest obtained from reference TRBV5-1 and TRBJ1-2, is as follows: KAGVTQTPRYLIKTRGQQVTLSCSPISGHRSVSWYQQTPGQGLQFLFEYFSETQRNKGNFPGRFSGRQFSNSRSEMNVSTLELGDSALYLCASSLVQGGSYGYTFGSGTRLTVV.

V usage is TRBV28 and J usage is TRBJ1-3; a weak D match, TRBD1 (5 bases). Trimming shortened V by 3 bases and J by 8 bases, and 8 bases separated the two germline ends. The CDR3 is 12 residues long. Germline V gene sequence: CDR1 MDHEN, CDR2 SYDVKM. This CDR3 is CASSFQGYTIYF. In DNA form, the CDR3 reads TGTGCCAGCAGTTTTCAGGGATACACCATATATTTT.

This rearrangement joins TRBV28 to TRBJ1-6; D is unclear. V gave up 10 bases and J gave up 10 bases, with 17 bases separating them. CDR3 length: 13 amino acids. Per the germline V gene, CDR1 is MDHEN and CDR2 is SYDVKM. CDR3 DNA: TGTGCCACCACCCCCGGGGTGAAGTCACCCCTCCACTTT. Protein sequence: CATTPGVKSPLHF.

The chain is built from TRBV12-2 and TRBJ1-2; TRBD1 is taken as the D call from the table, unchecked against the DNA. TRBV12-2 is a listed pseudogene. The CDR3 has 18 amino acids. The CDR3: CASRLVAIRQVRKDGYTF. Written as DNA, the CDR3 is TGTGCAAGTCGCTTAGTAGCCATCCGACAGGTTCGAAAGGATGGCTACACCTTC.

This rearrangement joins TRBV29-1 to TRBJ2-3; D possibly corresponds to TRBD1 (6 bases). The CDR3 consists of 12 residues. Trimming shortened V by 7 bases and J by 5 bases, and 13 bases separated the two germline ends. Germline loops: CDR1 SQVTM, CDR2 ANQGSEA. The CDR3 reads CSADQGKDTQYF. Here the CDR3 DNA reads TGCAGCGCGGACCAGGGGAAAGATACGCAGTATTTT.

The V gene is TRBV7-8, the J gene TRBJ1-3, with D perhaps TRBD1 (6 bases). CDR1 SGHVS and CDR2 FQNEAQ come from the germline V gene. Trimming stripped 4 bases from V and 1 base from J, with 11 bases between. This CDR3 is 15 amino acids long. The CDR3 spells CASSSRGGSGNTIYF. Here the CDR3 DNA reads TGTGCCAGCAGCTCGCGAGGGGGATCTGGAAACACCATATATTTT.

A single count supports this clone. V gene TRBV5-1 combines with J gene TRBJ2-5; 7 bases match TRBD1. Germline CDR1 SGHRS, CDR2 YFSETQ. This CDR3 is 14 amino acids long. The ends lost 3 bases at V and 1 base at J; junction bases unmatched: 3. The CDR3 region is CASSSGTAQETQYF. For the CDR3, the DNA is TGCGCCAGCAGCTCCGGGACAGCCCAAGAGACCCAGTACTTC.

This chain links TRBV9 with TRBJ1-6; D unclear. From germline, CDR1 is SGDLS and CDR2 YYNGEE. The ends were cut back, 0 bases at V and 9 bases at J, with 4 bases in the middle. The length of the CDR3 is 12 residues. CDR3 region: CASSVGGSPLHF. CDR3 in DNA: TGTGCCAGCAGCGTAGGAGGTTCACCCCTCCACTTT.

The chain couples TRBV27 to TRBJ2-5; D possibly corresponds to TRBD2 (6 bases). Germline V gene lookup returns CDR1 MNHEY and CDR2 SMNVEV (reference sequence). Trimming left V 5 bases short and J 5 bases short, with 15 bases between. The CDR3 length is 14 residues. CDR3 sequence (DNA): TGTGCCAGCAGTGCGCTCGGGAGTGGGGAGACCCAGTACTTC. Translation: CASSALGSGETQYF.

The chain employs TRBV9 and TRBJ2-1, with 8 bases aligning to TRBD2. Per germline, CDR1 SGDLS and CDR2 YYNGEE. The CDR3 contains 19 residues. V dropped 0 bases and J dropped 6; count of bases not matched to a gene: 17. The CDR3 sequence is CASSVGSRAGAGAGNEQFF. In nucleotides, the CDR3 is TGTGCCAGCAGCGTAGGCTCCCGGGCGGGAGCGGGAGCCGGCAATGAGCAGTTCTTC.

There are a few counts of this clone. The chain recombines TRBV28 with TRBJ1-5; TRBD1 might be the D (5 bases). Trimming left V 7 bases short and J 2 bases short, with 15 bases between. CDR1 MDHEN and CDR2 SYDVKM come from the germline V gene. CDR3 length equals 15 residues. DNA for the CDR3: TGTGCCAGCATCCGGGGGGGAGTAGGCAATCAGCCCCAGCATTTT. Amino acids: CASIRGGVGNQPQHF.

The chain recombines TRBV13 with TRBJ2-1; 13 bases fit TRBD2. Germline lookup yields CDR1 PRHDT and CDR2 FYEKMQ (reference sequence). This CDR3 region has 21 residues. V shed 4 bases, J shed 4 bases, and the junction held 19 bases outside the gene matches. This CDR3 reads CASSSSTLRTSGGAGYNEQFF. In nucleotides, the CDR3 is TGTGCCAGCAGCTCCTCCACCCTACGAACTAGCGGGGGGGCCGGGTACAATGAGCAGTTCTTC.

This chain joins TRBV5-4 and TRBJ2-7, with D possibly matching TRBD2 (5 bases). The ends were cut back, 7 bases at V and 6 bases at J, with 14 bases in the middle. In germline, CDR1 is SGHNT, CDR2 YYREEE (reference sequence). The CDR3 consists of 12 residues. The CDR3 spells CASYQLGGEQYF. The CDR3 coding sequence is TGTGCCAGCTACCAACTAGGCGGCGAGCAGTACTTC.

This clone is a singleton in its sample. This chain joins TRBV28 and TRBJ1-5; the D gene is possibly TRBD1 (5 bases). Trimming shortened V by 5 bases and J by 0 bases, and 17 bases separated the two germline ends. From germline, CDR1 is MDHEN and CDR2 SYDVKM. This CDR3 region has 17 residues. The DNA for the CDR3 is TGTGCCAGCAGTCCCCCGGGGGGATGGTCTAGCAATCAGCCCCAGCATTTT. It yields the protein CASSPPGGWSSNQPQHF. Drawing the rest from reference TRBV28 and TRBJ1-5, the complete variable domain is DVKVTQSSRYLVKRTGEKVFLECVQDMDHENMFWYRQDPGLGLRLIYFSYDVKMKEKGDIPEGYSVSREKKERFSLILESASTNQTSMYLCASSPPGGWSSNQPQHFGDGTRLSIL.

This chain joins TRBV30 and TRBJ1-6, with 7 bases fitting TRBD1. J gave up 9 bases and V 8 bases, and 4 bases lay outside the gene matches. Germline CDR1 GTSNPN, CDR2 SVGIG (reference sequence). This CDR3 has 11 residues. CDR3 bases: TGTGCCGCCAGGGGGTCTTCACCCCTCCACTTT. Its translation is CAARGSSPLHF.

The V and J genes are TRBV29-1 and TRBJ2-2; 9 nucleotides agree with TRBD1. The V gene end was trimmed by 6 bases and the J gene end by 5 bases; junction bases not matched to a gene: 7. CDR3 length equals 14 residues. Germline CDR1 reads SQVTM; CDR2 reads ANQGSEA. The CDR3 is CSVQGAVGTGELFF. DNA for the CDR3: TGCAGCGTACAGGGGGCGGTGGGTACCGGGGAGCTGTTTTTT.